This TCR beta chain was obtained from a study of Graves' ophthalmopathy and Graves' hyperthyroidism. Study in general: Hyperthyroidism counted as stable given no ophthalmopathy within 18 months of follow-up.

Amplifying from RNA transcripts, the study obtained TCR beta CDR3 regions. HTBI-primed RT-PCR formed the first round, and a multiplex PCR formed the second. One entry per CDR3 protein results from TCRdb running MiXCR on the multiplex PCR reads. This sample has around 590,000 distinct CDR3 sequences; 35% to 40% occur once, and the top ten carry about 4%. This clonotype was counted at least ten times. Its cognate antigen is unknown. Trimming stripped 3 bases from V and 4 bases from J, with 10 bases between. CDR3 size: 13 residues. Germline V gene lookup returns CDR1 DFQATT and CDR2 SNEGSKA (reference sequence). The study's findings and limits: Also, most clonotypes expanded in the thyroid above 0.001 frequency appeared in blood. Ophthalmopathy cases were distinguished from stable hyperthyroidism by a 13-signature model, reaching about 85% sensitivity and 70% to 84% specificity.

The origin of this receptor is an adult man with Graves' hyperthyroidism. The V call is TRBV20-1, the J call TRBJ1-5; no clear D gene. Sequencing was carried out using peripheral blood or thyroid tissue (not recorded which). The CDR3 nucleotides are TGCAGTGCTAGGCAAACTCAAAATCAGCCCCAGCATTTT. This codes for CSARQTQNQPQHF.